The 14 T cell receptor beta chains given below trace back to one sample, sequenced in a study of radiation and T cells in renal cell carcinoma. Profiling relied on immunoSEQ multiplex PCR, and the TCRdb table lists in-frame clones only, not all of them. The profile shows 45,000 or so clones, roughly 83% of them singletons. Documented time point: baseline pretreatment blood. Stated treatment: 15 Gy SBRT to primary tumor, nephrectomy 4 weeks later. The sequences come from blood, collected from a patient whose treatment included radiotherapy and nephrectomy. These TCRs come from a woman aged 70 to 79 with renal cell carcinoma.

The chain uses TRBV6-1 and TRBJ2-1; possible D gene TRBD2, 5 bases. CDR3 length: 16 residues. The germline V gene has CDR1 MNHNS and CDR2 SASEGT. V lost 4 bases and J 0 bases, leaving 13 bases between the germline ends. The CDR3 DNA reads TGTGCCAGCAGTGGGGTTAGCGTGAGCTCCTACAATGAGCAGTTCTTC. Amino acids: CASSGVSVSSYNEQFF.

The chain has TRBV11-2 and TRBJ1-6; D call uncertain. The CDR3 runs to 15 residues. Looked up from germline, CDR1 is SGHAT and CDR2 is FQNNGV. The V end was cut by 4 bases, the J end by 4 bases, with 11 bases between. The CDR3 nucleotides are TGTGCCAGCAGCTCCCAGGCAGTTTATAATTCACCCCTCCACTTT. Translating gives CASSSQAVYNSPLHF.

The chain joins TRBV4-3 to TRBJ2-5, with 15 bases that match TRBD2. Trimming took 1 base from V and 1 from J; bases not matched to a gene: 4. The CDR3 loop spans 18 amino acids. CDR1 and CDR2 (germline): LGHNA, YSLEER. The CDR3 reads CASSQGGLAGGPQETQYF. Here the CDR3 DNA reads TGCGCCAGCAGCCAAGGGGGACTAGCGGGAGGACCCCAAGAGACCCAGTACTTC.

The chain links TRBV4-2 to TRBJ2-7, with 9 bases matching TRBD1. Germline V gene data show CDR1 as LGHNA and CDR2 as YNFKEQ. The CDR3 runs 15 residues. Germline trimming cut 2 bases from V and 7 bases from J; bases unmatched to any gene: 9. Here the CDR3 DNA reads TGTGCCAGCAGCCAACGACCGGGACAGGGACGGGAGCAGTACTTC. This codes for CASSQRPGQGREQYF.

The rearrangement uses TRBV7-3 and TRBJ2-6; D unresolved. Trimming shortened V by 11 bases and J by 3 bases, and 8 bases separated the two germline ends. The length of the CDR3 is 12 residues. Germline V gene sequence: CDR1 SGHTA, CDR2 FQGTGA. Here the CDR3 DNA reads TGTGCCTCTTCAGATGGGGCCAACGTCCTGACTTTC. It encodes CASSDGANVLTF.

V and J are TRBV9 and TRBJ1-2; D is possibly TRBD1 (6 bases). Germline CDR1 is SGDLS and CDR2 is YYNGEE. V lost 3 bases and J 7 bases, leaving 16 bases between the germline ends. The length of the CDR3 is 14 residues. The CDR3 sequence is CASSDNRAWGGYTF. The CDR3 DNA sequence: TGTGCCAGCAGCGATAACAGGGCATGGGGTGGCTACACCTTC.

CDR3 sequence reads: CASAQGRTDTQYF. The CDR3, as DNA: TGTGCCAGCGCCCAGGGCCGCACAGATACGCAGTATTTT. V gene TRBV6-5 combines with J gene TRBJ2-3, with D perhaps matching TRBD1 (5 bases). The V end was cut by 8 bases, the J end by 1 base, with 10 bases between. Germline lookup yields CDR1 MNHEY and CDR2 SVGAGI. The CDR3 contains 13 residues.

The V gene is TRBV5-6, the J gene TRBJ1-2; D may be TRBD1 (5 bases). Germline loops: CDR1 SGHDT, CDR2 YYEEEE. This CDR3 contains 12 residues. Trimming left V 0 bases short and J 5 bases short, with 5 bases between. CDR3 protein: CASSLGQYGYTF. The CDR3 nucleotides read TGTGCCAGCAGCTTGGGACAGTATGGCTACACCTTC.

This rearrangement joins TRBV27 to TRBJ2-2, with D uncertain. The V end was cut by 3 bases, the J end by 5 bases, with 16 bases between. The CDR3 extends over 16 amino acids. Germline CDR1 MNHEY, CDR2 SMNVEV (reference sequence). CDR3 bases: TGTGCCAGCAGTTTCTCTTCGCAGGCGGAGACCGGGGAGCTGTTTTTT. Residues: CASSFSSQAETGELFF.

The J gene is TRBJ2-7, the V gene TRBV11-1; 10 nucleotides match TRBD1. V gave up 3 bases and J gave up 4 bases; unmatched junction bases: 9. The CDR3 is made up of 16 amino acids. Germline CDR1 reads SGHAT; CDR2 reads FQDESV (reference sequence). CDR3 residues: CASSFRPGQGTYEQYF. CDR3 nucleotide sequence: TGTGCCAGCAGCTTTCGCCCGGGACAGGGGACGTACGAGCAGTACTTC.

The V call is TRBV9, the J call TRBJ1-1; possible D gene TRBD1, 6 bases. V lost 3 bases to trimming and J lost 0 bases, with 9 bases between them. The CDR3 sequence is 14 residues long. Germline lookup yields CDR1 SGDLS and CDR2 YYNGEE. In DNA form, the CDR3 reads TGTGCCAGCAGCGCCGGGACACTGAACACTGAAGCTTTCTTT. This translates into CASSAGTLNTEAFF.

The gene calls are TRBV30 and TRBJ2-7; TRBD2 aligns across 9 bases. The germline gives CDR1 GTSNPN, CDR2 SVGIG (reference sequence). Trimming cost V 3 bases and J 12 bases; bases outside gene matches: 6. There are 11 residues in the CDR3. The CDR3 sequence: CAWSDSSGTYF. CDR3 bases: TGTGCCTGGAGCGACTCTAGCGGGACGTACTTC.

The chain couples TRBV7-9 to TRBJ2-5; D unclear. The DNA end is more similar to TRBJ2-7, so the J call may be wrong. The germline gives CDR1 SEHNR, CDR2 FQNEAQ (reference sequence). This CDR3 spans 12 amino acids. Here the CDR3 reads CASSLARTEQYF. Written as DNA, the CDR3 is TGTGCCAGCAGCTTAGCAAGGACCGAGCAGTACTTC.

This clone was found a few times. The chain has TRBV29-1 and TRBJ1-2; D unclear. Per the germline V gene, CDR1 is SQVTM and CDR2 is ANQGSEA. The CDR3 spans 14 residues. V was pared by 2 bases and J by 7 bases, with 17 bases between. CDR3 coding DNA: TGCAGCGTTGAACGCCGGGGTTCCCTCTGTGGCTACACCTTC. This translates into CSVERRGSLCGYTF.